Described below is a single T cell receptor (beta chain) sequence and its context. Its antigen is as yet unknown. V gave up 0 bases and J gave up 3 bases, with 7 bases separating them. The CDR3 contains 14 residues. Germline loops: CDR1 SGHNT, CDR2 YYREEE (reference sequence). Time point here: week 47, end of study. The study gave 300 ug of mutant IDH1 20-mer peptide per vaccine dose, with topical imiquimod. These data come from a study of a mutant IDH1 vaccine in newly diagnosed glioma. At the level of the study: Following radiotherapy alone, or alongside temozolomide cycles, vaccination was started after an interval of 4-6 weeks. Patients previously underwent radiotherapy, temozolomide, or both, and most underwent both. Study-level points and caveats: There seemed to be no relation between pseudoprogression and changes in top peripheral T cell clonotypes.

Sequencing used immunoSEQ multiplex PCR; TCRdb keeps in-frame clones, though not all of them. The repertoire holds tens of thousands of clones, with around 83% as singletons. The sequenced sample was PBMCs, obtained from a glioma patient whose treatment included an IDH1 peptide vaccine. This sequence joins TRBV5-4 and TRBJ1-5; perhaps TRBD1 as D (6 bases). The clonotype originates from a woman aged 50 to 65 with glioma. The CDR3 loop is CASSLDRDNQPQHF. Written as DNA, the CDR3 is TGTGCCAGCAGCTTGGACAGGGACAATCAGCCCCAGCATTTT.